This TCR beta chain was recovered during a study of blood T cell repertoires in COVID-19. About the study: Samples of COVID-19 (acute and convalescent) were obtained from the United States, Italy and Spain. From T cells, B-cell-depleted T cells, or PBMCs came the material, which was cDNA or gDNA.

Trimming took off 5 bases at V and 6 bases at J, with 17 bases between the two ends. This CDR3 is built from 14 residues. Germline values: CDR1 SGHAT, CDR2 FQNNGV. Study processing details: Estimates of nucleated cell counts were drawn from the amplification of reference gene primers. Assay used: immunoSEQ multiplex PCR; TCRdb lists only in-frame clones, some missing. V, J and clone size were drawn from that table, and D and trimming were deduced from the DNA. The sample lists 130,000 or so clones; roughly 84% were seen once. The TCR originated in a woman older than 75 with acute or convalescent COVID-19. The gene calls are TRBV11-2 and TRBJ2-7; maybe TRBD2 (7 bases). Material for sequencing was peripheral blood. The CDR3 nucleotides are TGTGCCAGCAGCCCAGATAGGGGGGGGCGCGAGCAGTACTTC. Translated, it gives CASSPDRGGREQYF.